A selection of T cell receptor beta chains follows, all from one sample in a study of CD8 T cells in ankylosing spondylitis. TCRdb re-derived calls from the 5' RACE reads in MiXCR, one entry per CDR3 protein. Among 200,000 to 250,000 distinct CDR3 sequences listed, 7% to 8% were seen once. Sequenced: blood, either unsorted or a sorted T cell fraction (not recorded which). Receptors were obtained from a male donor with ankylosing spondylitis. Both conserved end residues are part of each CDR3. Fields, in order: CDR3 length, D gene, J gene, V gene, clone size, CDR3 DNA, CDR3 protein. D genes are given only for firm matches. Some rows mark clone size as missing; the rest say once, few, many or name a class of expanded clone.

>15|TRBD1|TRBJ1-1|TRBV7-2|many
TGTGCCAGCAGCTTAGGACAGGGGGTAAGGACTGAAGCTTTCTTT
CASSLGQGVRTEAFF
>14|NA|TRBJ1-1|TRBV29-1|many
TGCAGCGTTGAAGGGACGGTGACTAACACTGAAGCTTTCTTT
CSVEGTVTNTEAFF
>16|TRBD1|TRBJ1-2|TRBV4-2|NA
TGTGCCAGCAGCCAAGACCGACAGGGGGCAAGCCATGGCTACACCTTC
CASSQDRQGASHGYTF
>16|TRBD2|TRBJ2-1|TRBV14|many
TGTGCCAGCAGCCAAGCTCAACTAGCGCCCTACAATGAGCAGTTCTTC
CASSQAQLAPYNEQFF
>16|TRBD2|TRBJ2-2|TRBV3-1|NA
TGTGCCAGCAGCCAAGCGGGGGGAACCAACACCGGGGAGCTGTTTTTT
CASSQAGGTNTGELFF
>16|NA|TRBJ2-7|TRBV4-3|many
TGCGCCAGCAGCCAAGATCGGGCAGGGGTAACCTACGAGCAGTACTTC
CASSQDRAGVTYEQYF
>17|NA|TRBJ2-7|TRBV7-8|many
TGTGCCAGCACCGGTTTGTCCCCTGCAAGGATGTCCTACGAGCAGTACTTC
CASTGLSPARMSYEQYF
>14|TRBD1|TRBJ2-5|TRBV7-9|many
TGTGCCAGCAGCACCCGGACAGGTTCCGAGACCCAGTACTTC
CASSTRTGSETQYF
>12|NA|TRBJ2-7|TRBV6-5|few
TGTGCCAGCAGAAACGGTAGGGGAGAGCAGTACTTC
CASRNGRGEQYF
>15|TRBD1|TRBJ2-5|TRBV7-9|many
TGTGCCAGCAGCCCGGGACAGGGGAATTTGGAGACCCAGTACTTC
CASSPGQGNLETQYF
>12|NA|TRBJ2-7|TRBV7-6|many
TGTGCCAGCAGCCTAGCGACGGACGAGCAGTACTTC
CASSLATDEQYF
>14|TRBD2|TRBJ2-1|TRBV30|NA
TGTGCCTGGAGTGTTCGGGAGGGATTGAATGAGCAGTTCTTC
CAWSVREGLNEQFF
>12|NA|TRBJ2-7|TRBV24-1|many
TGTGCCACCAGTGATTTCCGGGACGTCCTGTACTTC
CATSDFRDVLYF
>14|NA|TRBJ2-7|TRBV5-6|many
TGTGCCAGCAGCTTGCTAGACACTACCTACGAGCAGTACTTC
CASSLLDTTYEQYF
>12|NA|TRBJ1-1|TRBV5-6|many
TGTGCCAGCAGCTTGGAGGAGGCTGAAGCTTTCTTT
CASSLEEAEAFF